What follows are 29 T cell receptor beta chains derived from one specimen sequenced in a study of cytomegalovirus exposure and HLA in healthy donors. The primer mix had 60 Vbeta and 13 Jbeta primers. This table comes from immunoSEQ multiplex PCR, and its TCRdb copy is limited to in-frame clones, with some not included. The sample holds approximately 200,000 clones, around 77% seen once. The material sequenced was PBMCs. These TCRs come from a woman aged 18 to 35 in good health and CMV-seronegative.

A few counts support this clone. The chain employs TRBV6-6 and TRBJ2-1; D unclear. This CDR3 has 14 amino acids. CDR1 is MNHNY and CDR2 is SVGAGI in the germline V gene (reference sequence). V lost 3 bases and J lost 5, with 11 bases in between. The CDR3 spells CASSYLGDHNEQFF. CDR3 DNA: TGTGCCAGCAGTTATCTAGGCGATCACAATGAGCAGTTCTTC.

In nucleotides, the CDR3 is TGTGCCTGGAGTTCGGACTTAGGTCAGCCCCAGCATTTT. It yields the protein CAWSSDLGQPQHF. V usage is TRBV30 and J usage is TRBJ1-5; D uncertain. The CDR3 has 13 residues. Deletions cut 2 bases from V and 6 bases from J, with 11 bases between. Germline V CDR1 and CDR2: GTSNPN, SVGIG (reference sequence).

The chain couples TRBV30 to TRBJ1-2, with 7 bases that match TRBD1. The CDR3 loop spans 14 amino acids. The V and J ends lost 5 bases and 2 bases, in that order; junction bases with no gene match: 8. CDR1 is GTSNPN, CDR2 SVGIG, per germline (reference sequence). The chain's CDR3 is CAWGAGGMNYGYTF. CDR3 DNA: TGTGCCTGGGGGGCAGGGGGAATGAACTATGGCTACACCTTC. The full variable domain, in which reference TRBV30 and TRBJ1-2 provide the parts outside the CDR3, is SQTIHQWPATLVQPVGSPLSLECTVEGTSNPNLYWYRQAAGRGLQLLFYSVGIGQISSEVPQNLSASRPQDRQFILSSKKLLLSDSGFYLCAWGAGGMNYGYTFGSGTRLTVV.

The V gene is TRBV4-1, the J gene TRBJ2-3, with D maybe TRBD2 (6 bases). CDR1 and CDR2 from the germline V gene are MGHRA and YSYEKL. V gave up 2 bases and J gave up 3 bases, with 18 bases separating them. This CDR3 has 17 residues. CDR3 in DNA: TGCGCCAGCAGCCAACTTTGGCGGGGAACATCAACAGATACGCAGTATTTT. This sequence encodes CASSQLWRGTSTDTQYF.

J is TRBJ2-1 and V is TRBV29-1; D unclear. The CDR3 has 12 residues. Germline V gives CDR1 SQVTM, CDR2 ANQGSEA. The V end was cut by 1 base, the J end by 8 bases, with 9 bases between. The CDR3 region has the DNA TGCAGCGTTGAAGGCCCTCGGGATGAGCAGTTCTTC. Its protein product is CSVEGPRDEQFF.

The chain couples TRBV9 to TRBJ2-3; 7 nucleotides agree with TRBD2. Germline loops: CDR1 SGDLS, CDR2 YYNGEE. V was pared by 6 bases and J by 1 base, with 8 bases of the junction left unmatched. The CDR3 extends over 15 amino acids. CDR3 sequence (DNA): TGTGCCAGCACTATGGGGGAGGGAGGCACAGATACGCAGTATTTT. Translated, it gives CASTMGEGGTDTQYF.

This clone was detected once. DNA for the CDR3: TGTGCCAGCAGCCTGCAGGGCGTCGGAAGAGATTCACCCCTCCACTTT. Encoded protein: CASSLQGVGRDSPLHF. J is TRBJ1-6 and V is TRBV5-8; TRBD1 is a possible D gene (5 bases). Germline CDR1 reads SGHTS; CDR2 reads YDEGEE. This CDR3 comprises 16 residues. With 4 bases removed from V and 8 bases from J, the gap between germline ends came to 19 bases. Variable domain in full (rest from reference TRBV5-8 and TRBJ1-6): EAGVTQSPTHLIKTRGQQATLRCSPISGHTSVYWYQQALGLGLQFLLWYDEGEERNRGNFPPRFSGRQFPNYSSELNVNALELEDSALYLCASSLQGVGRDSPLHFGNGTRLTVT.

V is TRBV2 and J is TRBJ2-1, with 8 bases identical to TRBD1. The CDR3 loop spans 13 amino acids. The trim removed 7 bases at V and 8 bases at J, leaving 7 bases unmatched. The germline CDR1 and CDR2 sequences are SNHLY and FYNNEI. CDR3: CASNLQGDDEQFF. The CDR3 nucleotides are TGTGCCAGCAACCTACAGGGGGACGATGAGCAGTTCTTC.

The chain joins TRBV28 to TRBJ2-2; D is ambiguous. The CDR3 consists of 17 residues. Trimming took 6 bases from V and 0 from J, leaving 17 bases between them. Germline CDR1 is MDHEN and CDR2 is SYDVKM. Here the CDR3 DNA reads TGTGCCAGCAGACCCGATAGGAGCCCTGCGAACACCGGGGAGCTGTTTTTT. It specifies CASRPDRSPANTGELFF.

The V call is TRBV27, the J call TRBJ2-7, with D possibly being TRBD1 (5 bases). CDR1 and CDR2 (germline): MNHEY, SMNVEV (reference sequence). CDR3 size: 11 residues. V lost 7 bases to trimming and J lost 6 bases, with 10 bases between them. Written as DNA, the CDR3 is TGTGCCAGCACCGCAGGGTCCGAGCAGTACTTC. As protein: CASTAGSEQYF.

This rearrangement joins TRBV9 to TRBJ2-1; 13 bases are shared with TRBD2. The CDR3 totals 15 residues. The germline V gene has CDR1 SGDLS and CDR2 YYNGEE. V was pared by 4 bases and J by 8 bases, with 6 bases of the junction left unmatched. CDR3 nucleotides: TGTGCCAGCAGCATTGGACTAGCGGGAGTATATGAGCAGTTCTTC. Translation gives CASSIGLAGVYEQFF.

This clone was recorded once. The chain uses TRBV5-4 and TRBJ1-4; 8 positions match TRBD1. The V segment lost 0 bases and the J segment 2 bases; nucleotides outside the gene matches: 6. The CDR3 spans 17 residues. Germline CDR1 reads SGHNT; CDR2 reads YYREEE (reference sequence). In DNA, the CDR3 is TGTGCCAGCAGCTTGGAGGGCAGGGGGCTCACTAATGAAAAACTGTTTTTT. Translated: CASSLEGRGLTNEKLFF.

The V gene is TRBV6-6, the J gene TRBJ1-2; TRBD1 is a possible D gene (5 bases). This CDR3 has 14 amino acids. Germline V gene sequence: CDR1 MNHNY, CDR2 SVGAGI (reference sequence). V shed 2 bases and J shed 6 bases, with 13 bases lying between them. CDR3 residues: CASSYPARADGYTF. CDR3 coding DNA: TGTGCCAGCAGTTACCCTGCCAGGGCAGATGGCTACACCTTC.

V and J are TRBV19 and TRBJ2-7; no clear D gene. V lost 11 bases and J lost 9, with 17 bases in between. The CDR3 spans 11 residues. The germline CDR1 and CDR2 sequences are LNHDA and SQIVND (reference sequence). CDR3 residues: CAAATWQTQYF. The CDR3 DNA reads TGTGCCGCGGCCACTTGGCAAACGCAGTACTTC.

This clone was detected only a few times. This sequence joins TRBV7-8 and TRBJ2-1, with D uncertain. Trimming removed 1 base from V and 8 bases from J, with 9 bases in between. The CDR3 is made up of 13 amino acids. Germline V gene data show CDR1 as SGHVS and CDR2 as FQNEAQ. CDR3 region: CASSLVLTDEQFF. The CDR3 nucleotides read TGTGCCAGCAGCTTAGTTCTTACGGATGAGCAGTTCTTC. Looking up the rest from reference TRBV7-8 and TRBJ2-1 gives the full variable domain: GAGVSQSPRYKVAKRGQDVALRCDPISGHVSLFWYQQALGQGPEFLTYFQNEAQLDKSGLPSDRFFAERPEGSVSTLKIQRTQQEDSAVYLCASSLVLTDEQFFGPGTRLTVL.

This chain uses TRBV21-1 with TRBJ2-1; the table's D call TRBD1 went unverified against the DNA. TRBV21-1 is labeled a pseudogene. The CDR3 totals 14 residues. Here the CDR3 reads CASSSRQGTDEQFF. The CDR3 DNA sequence: TGTGCCAGCAGCAGTCGACAGGGGACCGATGAGCAGTTCTTC.

The gene calls are TRBV10-3 and TRBJ2-2, with 9 bases that match TRBD1. Trimming at V came to 5 bases and at J to 1 base, leaving 14 bases not matched to a gene. Germline CDR1 ENHRY, CDR2 SYGVKD. The CDR3 is 19 residues long. CDR3 loop: CAISQISDRGKVNTGELFF. DNA of the CDR3: TGTGCCATCAGTCAGATTTCGGACAGGGGCAAGGTGAACACCGGGGAGCTGTTTTTT.

The V and J genes are TRBV14 and TRBJ1-2, with no clear D. V dropped 2 bases and J dropped 9 bases, with 16 bases sitting between them. Germline CDR1 SGHDN, CDR2 FVKESK. This CDR3 comprises 14 residues. The DNA for the CDR3 is TGTGCCAGCAGCCAAAACTCTATCTACCCTCGCTACACCTTC. This encodes CASSQNSIYPRYTF.

The chain employs TRBV7-2 and TRBJ2-1; TRBD2 matches 16 bases. V was pared by 6 bases and J by 4 bases, with 9 bases of the junction left unmatched. Per the germline V gene, CDR1 is SGHTA and CDR2 is FQGNSA. The length of the CDR3 is 18 residues. As DNA, the CDR3 is TGTGCCAGCAGTCCCGGGACTAGCGGGGGGGCGTGGTACAATGAGCAGTTCTTC. Translation: CASSPGTSGGAWYNEQFF.

This rearrangement joins TRBV25-1 to TRBJ2-1; D may be TRBD1 (6 bases). The CDR3 is 13 amino acids. Germline-derived CDR1 and CDR2 are MGHDK and SYGVNS. The V gene lost 5 bases and the J gene lost 8 bases, with 13 bases spanning the gap. The CDR3 region is CASSSQGGYEQFF. CDR3 coding DNA: TGTGCCAGCAGTAGTCAAGGGGGATATGAGCAGTTCTTC.

This clone appeared a few times. V gene TRBV19 combines with J gene TRBJ1-1; TRBD1 aligns across 9 bases. This CDR3 is built from 14 residues. The J segment lost 1 base and the V segment lost 4 bases, leaving 1 base of the junction unmatched. Germline CDR1 LNHDA, CDR2 SQIVND (reference sequence). CDR3 sequence reads: CASSTTGGNTEAFF. CDR3 bases: TGTGCCAGTAGTACGACAGGGGGGAACACTGAAGCTTTCTTT.

DNA of the CDR3: TGCGCCAGCAGCTTGGTATTTGGGACAGGCGACTCTGGAAACACCATATATTTT. It translates to CASSLVFGTGDSGNTIYF. The chain uses TRBV5-1 and TRBJ1-3; TRBD1 matches 8 bases. Germline V gene data show CDR1 as SGHRS and CDR2 as YFSETQ. The CDR3 has 18 residues. The V and J ends lost 0 bases and 0 bases, in that order; junction bases with no gene match: 8.

The gene calls are TRBV7-2 and TRBJ2-3, with TRBD2 as a possible D gene (5 bases). The length of the CDR3 is 15 residues. The V gene's germline CDR1 is SGHTA and CDR2 FQGNSA. V was clipped by 0 bases and J by 0 bases, with 7 bases between them. CDR3 sequence reads: CASSLAGASTDTQYF. CDR3 bases: TGTGCCAGCAGCTTAGCGGGAGCGAGCACAGATACGCAGTATTTT.

V is TRBV27 and J is TRBJ1-1; 8 bases match TRBD1. CDR1 and CDR2 (germline): MNHEY, SMNVEV (reference sequence). The length of the CDR3 is 14 residues. V was clipped by 3 bases and J by 5 bases; unmatched bases: 5. The CDR3 coding sequence is TGTGCCAGCAGTTTGACAGGGGAAAGGACTGAAGCTTTCTTT. It codes for CASSLTGERTEAFF.

V is TRBV5-6 and J is TRBJ2-2, with D maybe TRBD1 (5 bases). The germline V gene encodes CDR1 SGHDT and CDR2 YYEEEE. This CDR3 spans 14 amino acids. Trimming removed 2 bases from V and 2 bases from J, with 7 bases in between. The CDR3 DNA reads as TGTGCCAGCAGCTTAGACAGCAACACCGGGGAGCTGTTTTTT. Translated: CASSLDSNTGELFF. The whole variable domain, filled in from reference TRBV5-6 and TRBJ2-2, reads DAGVTQSPTHLIKTRGQQVTLRCSPKSGHDTVSWYQQALGQGPQFIFQYYEEEERQRGNFPDRFSGHQFPNYSSELNVNALLLGDSALYLCASSLDSNTGELFFGEGSRLTVL.

The chain uses TRBV2 and TRBJ1-2, with 7 bases matching TRBD1. The CDR3 consists of 12 residues. Germline lookup yields CDR1 SNHLY and CDR2 FYNNEI. The trim removed 11 bases at V and 8 bases at J, leaving 11 bases unmatched. The DNA of the CDR3 is TGTGCCTTAACAGGGGAGATGGAGGGCTACACCTTC. It is translated as CALTGEMEGYTF. The whole variable domain, filled in from reference TRBV2 and TRBJ1-2, reads EPEVTQTPSHQVTQMGQEVILRCVPISNHLYFYWYRQILGQKVEFLVSFYNNEISEKSEIFDDQFSVERPDGSNFTLKIRSTKLEDSAMYFCALTGEMEGYTFGSGTRLTVV.

The chain joins TRBV4-1 to TRBJ2-3; TRBD2 matches at 9 bases. Per the germline V gene, CDR1 is MGHRA and CDR2 is YSYEKL. The CDR3 covers 17 residues. Losses at the gene ends were 0 bases for V and 3 bases for J; bases not matched to a gene: 7. The CDR3 is CASSQDHLAGSTDTQYF. In DNA, the CDR3 is TGCGCCAGCAGCCAAGATCACCTAGCGGGATCAACAGATACGCAGTATTTT.

A word on this clone: Mismatch with germline at one junction end may stem from a read error. The V gene is TRBV7-7, the J gene TRBJ2-2; 8 nucleotides match TRBD2. The length of the CDR3 is 16 residues. CDR1 SSHAT and CDR2 FNYEAQ come from the germline V gene (reference sequence). CDR3: CASSSSGSWNTGELFF. The CDR3 DNA is TGTGCTAGCAGCTCAAGCGGGAGCTGGAACACCGGGGAGCTGTTTTTT.

This chain connects TRBV28 to TRBJ2-7, with D possibly being TRBD1 (5 bases). Germline assignment: CDR1 MDHEN and CDR2 SYDVKM. Trimming cost V 3 bases and J 10 bases, with 13 bases left between them. CDR3 size: 12 residues. Written as DNA, the CDR3 is TGTGCCAGCAGTTTCGGCACAGGTCTCCAGTACTTC. Protein sequence: CASSFGTGLQYF.